This entry lists 3 T cell receptor beta chains sequenced from one sample in a study of regulatory T cells in long-lasting Graves disease. Time point: persistent/refractory GD, antithyroid drugs over 5 years with positive TRAb. From RNA extracted from PBMCs, the TCR library was made. Through Arm-PCR of CDR3 regions and iRepertoire HTBI primers, TCR beta libraries were built. A single record per CDR3 protein comes from TCRdb applying MiXCR to the multiplex PCR reads. The sample contains about 310,000 distinct CDR3 sequences, under 25% of which appear only once. The sequences come from peripheral blood mononuclear cells (PBMCs), collected when the disease was refractory, from a patient treated with antithyroid drugs. Receptors were obtained from a female donor with Graves disease.

V usage is TRBV30 and J usage is TRBJ2-7; TRBD1 or TRBD2 may be the D gene (6 bases each). The CDR3 totals 12 residues. Per germline, CDR1 GTSNPN and CDR2 SVGIG (reference sequence). CDR3 sequence (DNA): TGTGCTGTTTGGGGGGCAGACTACGAGCAGTACTTC. Protein product: CAVWGADYEQYF.

The genes are TRBV15 and TRBJ2-2; D remains unclear. Trimming removed 7 bases at V and 1 base at J, with 10 bases between. CDR1 and CDR2 from the germline V gene are LNHNV and YYDKDF (reference sequence). This CDR3 region has 14 residues. The chain's CDR3 is CATKQTWNTGELFF. CDR3 bases: TGTGCCACCAAGCAGACTTGGAACACCGGGGAGCTGTTTTTT.

This clonotype has only a few counts. This sequence joins TRBV5-6 and TRBJ2-7; either TRBD1 or TRBD2 may fit D (5 bases each). The CDR3 is made up of 13 amino acids. V lost 4 bases, J lost 3 bases, and 11 bases lay in between. CDR1 is SGHDT and CDR2 is YYEEEE in the germline V gene. CDR3 sequence: CASSGTRLYEQYF. The CDR3 nucleotides are TGTGCCAGCAGCGGGACGCGGCTCTACGAGCAGTACTTC.